This entry lists 11 T cell receptor beta chains sequenced from one sample in a study of cytomegalovirus exposure and HLA in healthy donors. 60 Vbeta and 13 Jbeta primers were used in PCR. Clones were sequenced by immunoSEQ multiplex PCR, and TCRdb holds only the in-frame ones, with some missing. The repertoire includes 150,000 to 200,000 clones, under 80% of them detected once, and about 1.9% sits in the top ten. The material sequenced was PBMCs. The origin of the receptors is a female donor in good health and CMV-seronegative.

This clone was found a few times. The chain couples TRBV7-8 to TRBJ2-1, with TRBD2 as a possible D gene (5 bases). Trimming cost V 1 base and J 6 bases, with 19 bases left between them. Germline CDR1 reads SGHVS; CDR2 reads FQNEAQ. This CDR3 spans 17 amino acids. The CDR3 spells CASSLGRGATGGNEQFF. The CDR3 nucleotides are TGTGCCAGCAGCTTAGGCCGGGGAGCCACGGGTGGCAATGAGCAGTTCTTC.

The table lists this clone with a count of one. This chain connects TRBV6-1 to TRBJ1-1, with a possible D match to TRBD1 (6 bases). The germline CDR1 and CDR2 sequences are MNHNS and SASEGT. The CDR3 contains 15 residues. The V gene lost 4 bases and the J gene lost 0 bases, with 12 bases spanning the gap. In DNA, the CDR3 is TGTGCCAGCAGTGTAACAGAGGGGGTGAACACTGAAGCTTTCTTT. Translation gives CASSVTEGVNTEAFF.

The J gene is TRBJ2-7, the V gene TRBV11-3; a weak D match, TRBD1 (6 bases). V was clipped by 5 bases and J by 3 bases, with 11 bases between them. Germline CDR1 reads SGHNT; CDR2 reads YENEEA. The CDR3 spans 13 residues. The chain's CDR3 is CASSPQGGYEQYF. The CDR3 DNA reads as TGTGCCAGCAGCCCACAGGGTGGCTACGAGCAGTACTTC.

This clone was observed a handful of times. The chain recombines TRBV19 with TRBJ1-2, with TRBD1 matching 7 bases. CDR1 and CDR2 (germline): LNHDA, SQIVND (reference sequence). This CDR3 has 14 amino acids. Germline trimming cut 3 bases from V and 2 bases from J; bases unmatched to any gene: 3. The CDR3 nucleotides are TGTGCCAGTAGTATTCCGGGACAGAACTATGGCTACACCTTC. The encoded protein is CASSIPGQNYGYTF.

The V and J genes are TRBV11-2 and TRBJ2-7, with 8 bases matching TRBD2. Germline trimming cut 4 bases from V and 0 bases from J; bases unmatched to any gene: 5. Germline V CDR1 and CDR2: SGHAT, FQNNGV. The CDR3 sequence is 15 residues long. The DNA for the CDR3 is TGTGCCAGCAGCTCGGGGCGGGGGGACTCCTACGAGCAGTACTTC. Translation: CASSSGRGDSYEQYF.

The chain has TRBV10-3 and TRBJ2-5, with TRBD1 as a possible D gene (6 bases). Trimming removed 9 bases from V and 2 bases from J, with 10 bases in between. Germline V gene sequence: CDR1 ENHRY, CDR2 SYGVKD. The CDR3 length is 12 residues. The DNA for the CDR3 is TGTGCCATGGCAGGGGAACAAGAGACCCAGTACTTC. The encoded protein is CAMAGEQETQYF.

This chain uses TRBV5-8 with TRBJ2-7; a possible D gene is TRBD2 (5 bases). Germline CDR1 SGHTS, CDR2 YDEGEE. V was shortened by 2 bases and J by 0 bases, with 12 bases between the two germline ends. This CDR3 comprises 15 residues. CDR3 sequence (DNA): TGTGCCAGCAGCTTCACGGTGGGGAGCTCCTACGAGCAGTACTTC. This sequence encodes CASSFTVGSSYEQYF.

The chain has TRBV5-6 and TRBJ1-5, with D perhaps TRBD1 (5 bases). The V gene lost 1 base and the J gene lost 9 bases, with 14 bases spanning the gap. Looked up from germline, CDR1 is SGHDT and CDR2 is YYEEEE. The CDR3 covers 14 residues. For the CDR3, the DNA is TGTGCCAGCAGCTTGCGAACCGCGGGACGGCCCCAGCATTTT. This codes for CASSLRTAGRPQHF.

This clone appeared once. This chain links TRBV10-3 with TRBJ2-7; maybe TRBD1 (6 bases). Germline V gene lookup returns CDR1 ENHRY and CDR2 SYGVKD. The ends were cut back, 0 bases at V and 2 bases at J, with 32 bases in the middle. CDR3 length: 22 amino acids. The DNA of the CDR3 is TGTGCCATCAGTGAGTCAAGGGGGTCTCCCAACAGGGAACCGACACGTACCTACGAGCAGTACTTC. This encodes CAISESRGSPNREPTRTYEQYF.

The chain uses TRBV9 and TRBJ1-4; D uncertain. The CDR3 spans 14 residues. V was pared by 2 bases and J by 8 bases, with 13 bases between. Germline V gene data show CDR1 as SGDLS and CDR2 as YYNGEE. The CDR3 here is CASSVMGGKEKLFF. Written as DNA, the CDR3 is TGTGCCAGCAGCGTCATGGGCGGGAAGGAAAAACTGTTTTTT.

In this sample, this clone turned up once. J is TRBJ2-7 and V is TRBV2; 9 bases align to TRBD2. The CDR3 has 15 residues. From germline, CDR1 is SNHLY and CDR2 FYNNEI. V was clipped by 2 bases and J by 1 base; unmatched bases: 3. The CDR3 bases are TGTGCCAGCAGTGAAAGGGCGGGAGGGTCCTACGAGCAGTACTTC. This gives the protein CASSERAGGSYEQYF. Full variable domain (missing parts from reference TRBV2 and TRBJ2-7): EPEVTQTPSHQVTQMGQEVILRCVPISNHLYFYWYRQILGQKVEFLVSFYNNEISEKSEIFDDQFSVERPDGSNFTLKIRSTKLEDSAMYFCASSERAGGSYEQYFGPGTRLTVT.